Presented here are 23 T cell receptor beta chains from one specimen sequenced in a study of blood T cell repertoires in COVID-19. TCRdb keeps only in-frame clones here, not all; method: immunoSEQ multiplex PCR. Of 400,000 to 550,000 clones listed, roughly nine tenths were seen once; the top ten hold under 2%. Sequenced: PBMCs or T cells enriched from blood (not recorded which). These receptors originate from a woman between 18 and 30 years old with acute COVID-19.

The rearrangement links TRBV11-2 to TRBJ2-6, with a tentative D call TRBD2 (5 bases). Looked up from germline, CDR1 is SGHAT and CDR2 is FQNNGV. The CDR3 runs 16 residues. Trimming removed 5 bases from V and 2 bases from J, with 13 bases in between. The CDR3 DNA follows: TGTGCCAGCAGCCGGTCCCGGGGTCCTGGGGCCAACGTCCTGACTTTC. It translates to CASSRSRGPGANVLTF.

V usage is TRBV3-1 (or the pseudogene TRBV3-2) and J usage is TRBJ2-2; possibly TRBD2 for D (6 bases). The CDR3 is 17 residues long. CDR1 LGHDT and CDR2 YNNKEL come from the germline V gene (reference sequence). Deletions cut 0 bases from V and 4 bases from J, with 15 bases between. The DNA for the CDR3 is TGTGCCAGCAGCCAAGAAGGCCAGGAGGGGACCACCGGGGAGCTGTTTTTT. Translating it yields CASSQEGQEGTTGELFF.

This sequence joins TRBV24-1 and TRBJ2-2, with D unresolved. The germline gives CDR1 KGHDR, CDR2 SFDVKD. This CDR3 is built from 16 residues. V lost 0 bases to trimming and J lost 4 bases, with 11 bases between them. CDR3: CATSDLGSRVTGELFF. Written as DNA, the CDR3 is TGTGCCACCAGTGATTTGGGGTCCCGGGTCACCGGGGAGCTGTTTTTT.

This chain joins TRBV5-5 and TRBJ2-7; 7 bases fit TRBD1. This CDR3 has 17 residues. Trimming took 2 bases from V and 0 from J; bases not matched to a gene: 11. Germline V gives CDR1 SGHKS, CDR2 YYEKEE (reference sequence). The CDR3 region has the DNA TGTGCCAGCAGCTTACCAACCGGGACAGCTAACTCCTACGAGCAGTACTTC. It specifies CASSLPTGTANSYEQYF. Full variable domain (remainder filled in from reference TRBV5-5 and TRBJ2-7): DAGVTQSPTHLIKTRGQQVTLRCSPISGHKSVSWYQQVLGQGPQFIFQYYEKEERGRGNFPDRFSARQFPNYSSELNVNALLLGDSALYLCASSLPTGTANSYEQYFGPGTRLTVT.

The chain recombines TRBV15 with TRBJ1-5, with 8 bases that match TRBD1. Germline V lookup: CDR1 LNHNV, CDR2 YYDKDF (reference sequence). The CDR3 is 15 amino acids. With V trimmed by 4 bases and J by 6 bases, 8 bases remained unmatched. CDR3 bases: TGTGCCACCAGCACCGACAGGGGTACGGGTCAGCCCCAGCATTTT. It encodes CATSTDRGTGQPQHF.

This chain uses TRBV18 with TRBJ1-2; TRBD1 aligns across 9 bases. This CDR3 comprises 15 residues. The germline V gene has CDR1 KGHSH and CDR2 LQKENI. Trimming at V came to 3 bases and at J to 6 bases, leaving 8 bases not matched to a gene. The CDR3 sequence is CASSPPTDRGDGYTF. The CDR3 DNA follows: TGTGCCAGCTCACCCCCTACGGACAGGGGAGATGGCTACACCTTC.

This clone was seen a handful of times. The V call is TRBV24-1, the J call TRBJ1-2; possibly TRBD1 for D (6 bases). V lost 3 bases to trimming and J lost 5 bases, with 15 bases between them. This CDR3 has 15 amino acids. Germline lookup yields CDR1 KGHDR and CDR2 SFDVKD. The CDR3 DNA is TGTGCCACCAGTGATGATGACAGGCACCCTTATGGCTACACCTTC. Its translation: CATSDDDRHPYGYTF.

This clone was picked up one time. This rearrangement joins TRBV28 to TRBJ1-2, with TRBD1 matching over 8 bases. Germline CDR1 MDHEN, CDR2 SYDVKM. The CDR3 loop spans 13 amino acids. Trimming at V came to 8 bases and at J to 8 bases, leaving 10 bases not matched to a gene. The CDR3 nucleotides are TGTGCCAGCTATACAGGGGGACCGGGGGGCTACACCTTC. Translation gives CASYTGGPGGYTF.

This chain connects TRBV5-6 to TRBJ2-1; D perhaps matches TRBD1 (6 bases). The CDR3 runs to 12 residues. Germline CDR1 reads SGHDT; CDR2 reads YYEEEE. V gave up 3 bases and J gave up 13 bases, with 14 bases separating them. CDR3 amino acids: CASSSKGVIQFF. CDR3 nucleotide sequence: TGTGCCAGCAGCTCTAAGGGGGTAATTCAGTTCTTC.

The genes are TRBV5-8 and TRBJ2-5; possible D gene TRBD2, 6 bases. The CDR3 runs to 12 residues. Germline-derived CDR1 and CDR2 are SGHTS and YDEGEE. V shed 2 bases and J shed 4 bases, with 6 bases lying between them. The CDR3 sequence: CASSFGGETQYF. CDR3 nucleotides: TGTGCCAGCAGCTTCGGGGGAGAGACCCAGTACTTC.

The V gene is TRBV11-3, the J gene TRBJ2-7; the D gene is possibly TRBD2 (6 bases). The CDR3 loop spans 15 amino acids. V lost 5 bases, J lost 6 bases, and 20 bases lay in between. Germline CDR1 and CDR2: SGHNT and YENEEA. CDR3 sequence reads: CASSATGTQRGEQYF. In nucleotides, the CDR3 is TGTGCCAGCAGCGCCACCGGGACTCAACGGGGCGAGCAGTACTTC.

The chain recombines TRBV19 with TRBJ2-3, with 11 nucleotides matching TRBD2. The CDR3 totals 16 residues. Germline assignment: CDR1 LNHDA and CDR2 SQIVND (reference sequence). With V trimmed by 8 bases and J by 1 base, 8 bases remained unmatched. The CDR3 region has the DNA TGTGCCAGTGCGGCAAGGGGACTAGCGGGCACAGATACGCAGTATTTT. Translating it yields CASAARGLAGTDTQYF.

The chain links TRBV12-5 to TRBJ1-5; 10 nucleotides agree with TRBD1. Unmatched junction bases numbered 13, after V lost 2 bases and J lost 0 bases. Germline V lookup: CDR1 LGHNT, CDR2 FRNRAP. This CDR3 has 20 amino acids. CDR3 region: CASGLIQRTGTGDSNQPQHF. The CDR3 DNA sequence: TGTGCTAGTGGTTTGATACAAAGGACCGGGACAGGGGATAGCAATCAGCCCCAGCATTTT.

The V call is TRBV5-6, the J call TRBJ1-1; 10 bases match TRBD1. V lost 3 bases to trimming and J lost 11 bases; unmatched junction nucleotides: 1. Per germline, CDR1 SGHDT and CDR2 YYEEEE. CDR3 length equals 11 residues. The chain's CDR3 is CASSSGQGAFF. CDR3 nucleotide sequence: TGTGCCAGCAGCTCGGGACAGGGGGCTTTCTTT.

This clone appeared a few times. V and J are TRBV7-2 and TRBJ1-2; 8 bases fit TRBD1. CDR1 is SGHTA, CDR2 FQGNSA, per germline. CDR3 size: 12 residues. The J segment lost 7 bases and the V segment lost 6 bases, leaving 4 bases of the junction unmatched. The chain's CDR3 is CASRQGASGYTF. CDR3 DNA sequence: TGTGCCAGCAGGCAGGGGGCCAGTGGCTACACCTTC.

This chain connects TRBV11-2 to TRBJ1-6, with no clear D. The CDR3 covers 13 residues. Germline CDR1 reads SGHAT; CDR2 reads FQNNGV. Trimming shortened V by 1 base and J by 8 bases, and 6 bases separated the two germline ends. CDR3 in amino acids: CASSLVRDSPLHF. The CDR3 DNA reads as TGTGCCAGCAGCTTAGTCCGGGATTCACCCCTCCACTTT.

The chain combines TRBV7-9 with TRBJ2-5; TRBD2 matches at 8 bases. The junction had 11 bases not matched to a gene; V was cut back by 6 bases and J by 5 bases. CDR3 size: 15 residues. The germline V gene encodes CDR1 SEHNR and CDR2 FQNEAQ (reference sequence). The CDR3 loop reads CASRSSGARRETQYF. CDR3 DNA: TGTGCCAGCAGAAGTAGCGGGGCCCGGCGGGAGACCCAGTACTTC. Full variable domain (rest looked up from reference TRBV7-9 and TRBJ2-5): DTGVSQNPRHKITKRGQNVTFRCDPISEHNRLYWYRQTLGQGPEFLTYFQNEAQLEKSRLLSDRFSAERPKGSFSTLEIQRTEQGDSAMYLCASRSSGARRETQYFGPGTRLLVL.

The rearrangement joins TRBV5-6 to TRBJ2-7; D call uncertain. Trimming shortened V by 0 bases and J by 6 bases, and 7 bases separated the two germline ends. The CDR3 has 12 amino acids. Germline V lookup: CDR1 SGHDT, CDR2 YYEEEE. CDR3 sequence (DNA): TGTGCCAGCAGCTTGGAGTCGGGCGAGCAGTACTTC. Its protein is CASSLESGEQYF.

The rearrangement joins TRBV15 to TRBJ1-3; tentatively, D is TRBD1 (5 bases). CDR3 length: 15 amino acids. CDR1 and CDR2 from the germline V gene are LNHNV and YYDKDF (reference sequence). Trimming cost V 8 bases and J 4 bases, with 18 bases left between them. Here the CDR3 DNA reads TGTGCCACCGCCGGTCCACCAGGGAGGGGAAACACCATATATTTT. Amino acids: CATAGPPGRGNTIYF.

V and J are TRBV19 and TRBJ1-5; no definite D call. Germline CDR1 LNHDA, CDR2 SQIVND (reference sequence). Trimming took off 3 bases at V and 6 bases at J, with 9 bases between the two ends. The CDR3 runs 13 residues. The CDR3, as DNA: TGTGCCAGTAGTATCGGGGAGGCTCAGCCCCAGCATTTT. This gives the protein CASSIGEAQPQHF.

The chain is built from TRBV29-1 and TRBJ2-7; 8 bases align to TRBD1. CDR1 is SQVTM and CDR2 is ANQGSEA in the germline V gene. V was pared by 7 bases and J by 3 bases, with 8 bases of the junction left unmatched. The CDR3 length is 13 residues. CDR3 in amino acids: CSAADRDYYEQYF. The CDR3 DNA sequence: TGCAGCGCCGCGGACAGGGATTACTACGAGCAGTACTTC.

V is TRBV3-1 (or the pseudogene TRBV3-2) and J is TRBJ2-1; 11 bases agree with TRBD2. V shed 0 bases and J 7 bases; nucleotides not matched to a gene: 5. The length of the CDR3 is 16 residues. Germline V gives CDR1 LGHDT, CDR2 YNNKEL (reference sequence). CDR3 sequence (DNA): TGTGCCAGCAGCCAAGATACTAGCGGGAGTGGGAATGAGCAGTTCTTC. It translates to CASSQDTSGSGNEQFF.

J is TRBJ1-1 and V is TRBV6-5, with a tentative D call TRBD1 (5 bases). Trimming left V 5 bases short and J 7 bases short, with 14 bases between. Germline loops: CDR1 MNHEY, CDR2 SVGAGI. This CDR3 comprises 13 residues. CDR3 DNA sequence: TGTGCCAGCAGTAAAACCTCCGACAGTGAAGCTTTCTTT. Protein product: CASSKTSDSEAFF.